This TCR beta chain was profiled in a study of CD8 T cells in Susac syndrome. Looked up from germline, CDR1 is SGHAT and CDR2 is FQDESV (reference sequence). There are 17 residues in the CDR3. The V gene lost 5 bases and the J gene lost 5 bases, with 22 bases spanning the gap. The RNA, about 0.5 to 1 ug, was put through reverse transcription using random hexamers. Each CDR3 protein gets one entry after TCRdb re-called the immunoSEQ multiplex PCR reads with MiXCR. The sample holds more than 150,000 distinct CDR3 sequences, approximately 96% seen once. The V gene is TRBV11-1, the J gene TRBJ2-1; no clear D. This clonotype originated in a human donor with Susac syndrome. The sequenced sample consisted of CD4+ T cells from PBMCs. The CDR3 reads CASSPGMELAENNEQFF. The CDR3 DNA follows: TGTGCCAGCAGCCCTGGGATGGAGCTGGCCGAAAACAATGAGCAGTTCTTC.